Listed below are T cell receptor beta chains from one sample, sequenced in a study of T cells after yellow fever vaccination. TCRdb redid the calling of the 5' RACE reads with MiXCR, one entry per CDR3 protein. The sample holds about 260,000 distinct CDR3 sequences; 3.6% are singletons and the top ten take under 20%. The sample was PBMCs, taken 15 days after the yellow fever booster vaccination. The receptors were sampled from a man younger than 35 who received the YFV17D yellow fever vaccine. The CDR3 runs from the conserved cysteine through the conserved F or W. A D gene is named only where the DNA matches it firmly. Clone size is given for some rows only: seen once, a few or many times, or a class if the clone is expanded.

d_gene	abundance	v_gene	j_gene	CDR3aa	CDR3nt
TRBD2	many	TRBV5-5	TRBJ2-1	CASSFYSWGGNEQFF	TGTGCCAGCAGCTTTTATTCATGGGGAGGGAATGAGCAGTTCTTC
TRBD1	many	TRBV6-5	TRBJ1-6	CAVTDRDNSPLHF	TGTGCCGTAACGGACAGGGATAATTCACCCCTCCACTTT
-	many	TRBV23-1	TRBJ1-1	CASKGGNTEAFF	TGCGCCAGCAAAGGCGGGAACACTGAAGCTTTCTTT
-	many	TRBV7-2	TRBJ2-5	CASRYAVQETQYF	TGTGCCAGCCGCTACGCGGTCCAAGAGACCCAGTACTTC
-	many	TRBV7-6	TRBJ2-5	CASSDPGVQETQYF	TGTGCCAGCAGCGACCCTGGCGTGCAAGAGACCCAGTACTTC
-	-	TRBV12-5	TRBJ1-1	CASARGSANTEAFF	TGTGCTAGTGCCCGGGGGTCGGCGAACACTGAAGCTTTCTTT
TRBD1	many	TRBV30	TRBJ2-4	CAWSAGGRDIQYF	TGTGCCTGGAGTGCAGGGGGCAGGGACATTCAGTACTTC
TRBD1	many	TRBV6-2/TRBV6-3	TRBJ1-5	CASSTAGQGWQPQHF	TGTGCCAGCAGTACCGCCGGACAGGGGTGGCAGCCCCAGCATTTT
-	many	TRBV4-1	TRBJ1-4	CASSFLQSEKLFF	TGCGCCAGCAGTTTTCTTCAGAGTGAAAAACTGTTTTTT
-	many	TRBV20-1	TRBJ1-2	CSARETAFYGYTF	TGCAGTGCTAGAGAGACAGCTTTCTATGGCTACACCTTC
-	many	TRBV20-1	TRBJ2-6	CSAGAGNGANVLTF	TGCAGTGCGGGGGCCGGCAATGGGGCCAACGTCCTGACTTTC
-	many	TRBV7-2	TRBJ2-1	CASSLAGVTGNEQFF	TGTGCCAGCAGCTTAGCGGGGGTCACGGGGAATGAGCAGTTCTTC
TRBD2	many	TRBV5-4	TRBJ2-5	CASSLAGGGEETQYF	TGTGCCAGCAGCTTGGCTGGCGGGGGTGAAGAGACCCAGTACTTC
TRBD2	many	TRBV11-2	TRBJ2-3	CASRRTSGGARDAYF	TGTGCCAGCAGGCGGACTAGCGGGGGGGCCCGAGACGCGTATTTT
TRBD2	many	TRBV6-5	TRBJ2-2	CASGGDTGELFF	TGTGCCAGCGGGGGGGACACCGGGGAGCTGTTTTTT
-	many	TRBV6-1	TRBJ2-3	CASSATNVPPGTQYF	TGTGCCAGCAGCGCAACTAATGTACCCCCAGGTACGCAGTATTTT
-	many	TRBV12-3/TRBV12-4	TRBJ2-3	CASSPRPQTDTQYF	TGTGCCAGCAGTCCTCGACCGCAAACAGATACGCAGTATTTT
-	many	TRBV7-2	TRBJ2-7	CASSLDEYSYEQYF	TGTGCCAGCAGCTTAGATGAATACTCCTACGAGCAGTACTTC
-	few	TRBV20-1	TRBJ1-5	CSARKAGAFNQPQHF	TGCAGTGCCCGGAAAGCGGGGGCGTTCAATCAGCCCCAGCATTTT
TRBD1	many	TRBV12-3/TRBV12-4	TRBJ1-6	CASIVQGGRNSPLHF	TGTGCCAGCATCGTACAGGGGGGCCGTAATTCACCCCTCCACTTT
-	few	TRBV5-5	TRBJ1-6	CASSTALHRDNSPLHF	TGTGCCAGCAGCACCGCCCTACACAGGGATAATTCACCCCTCCACTTT
-	many	TRBV29-1	TRBJ2-5	CSVGDQYF	TGCAGCGTGGGGGACCAGTACTTC
-	many	TRBV5-1	TRBJ1-1	CASSLLGGEAFF	TGCGCCAGCAGCCTTTTGGGTGGTGAAGCTTTCTTT
-	many	TRBV28	TRBJ2-1	CASLPSEQFF	TGTGCCAGCCTTCCGAGTGAGCAGTTCTTC
-	many	TRBV7-2	TRBJ2-1	CASSSRTGYGEQFF	TGTGCCAGCAGCTCCCGGACGGGGTATGGTGAGCAGTTCTTC
-	many	TRBV7-9	TRBJ1-6	CASSATGFRNSPLHF	TGTGCCAGCAGCGCCACGGGGTTTCGGAATTCACCCCTCCACTTT
-	many	TRBV9	TRBJ2-7	CASSVTPGPYEQYF	TGTGCCAGCAGCGTGACACCGGGACCCTACGAGCAGTACTTC
-	many	TRBV7-2	TRBJ1-1	CASSSDRNTEAFF	TGTGCCAGCAGCTCCGACAGGAACACTGAAGCTTTCTTT
-	many	TRBV20-1	TRBJ2-2	CSAIGGANTGELFF	TGCAGTGCTATAGGGGGAGCGAACACCGGGGAGCTGTTTTTT
-	many	TRBV5-1	TRBJ1-1	CASSLGGENTEAFF	TGCGCCAGCAGCTTGGGGGGGGAGAACACTGAAGCTTTCTTT
TRBD2	many	TRBV7-8	TRBJ2-5	CASSLNPPASGGLKTQYF	TGTGCCAGCAGCCTTAACCCCCCCGCAAGCGGGGGGTTGAAGACCCAGTACTTC
-	many	TRBV7-9	TRBJ1-5	CASSLWGDQPQHF	TGTGCCAGCAGCTTGTGGGGGGACCAGCCCCAGCATTTT
-	-	TRBV5-6	TRBJ1-4	CASSFFTGNEKLFF	TGTGCCAGCAGCTTTTTCACAGGCAATGAAAAACTGTTTTTT
TRBD1	many	TRBV20-1	TRBJ2-3	CSARTGAGTDTQYF	TGCAGTGCCCGGACAGGAGCGGGCACAGATACGCAGTATTTT
TRBD1	many	TRBV2	TRBJ1-2	CASRGTGGGYGYTF	TGTGCCAGCAGAGGGACAGGGGGCGGCTATGGCTACACCTTC
-	few	TRBV28	TRBJ2-5	CASSFPVQTQYF	TGTGCCAGCAGTTTCCCCGTCCAGACCCAGTACTTC
-	many	TRBV4-1	TRBJ2-3	CASSQGRVPDTQYF	TGCGCCAGCAGCCAAGGGAGGGTCCCAGATACGCAGTATTTT
TRBD2	many	TRBV5-1	TRBJ2-6	CASSTGLGSTGANVLTF	TGCGCCAGCAGCACGGGACTAGGCTCTACCGGGGCCAACGTCCTGACTTTC
-	many	TRBV7-9	TRBJ2-2	CASSPWDQGPGELFF	TGTGCCAGCAGCCCTTGGGACCAGGGGCCCGGGGAGCTGTTTTTT
-	many	TRBV18	TRBJ1-5	CASSETGMSGNQPQHF	TGTGCCAGCTCAGAAACCGGGATGTCGGGCAATCAGCCCCAGCATTTT
-	-	TRBV5-4	TRBJ2-3	CASSLGLEADTQYF	TGTGCCAGCAGCTTGGGTCTGGAAGCAGATACGCAGTATTTT
-	many	TRBV6-2/TRBV6-3	TRBJ2-5	CASSYALGETQYF	TGTGCCAGCAGTTACGCCCTGGGGGAGACCCAGTACTTC
-	many	TRBV29-1	TRBJ2-1	CSVVGVGSYNEQFF	TGCAGCGTTGTCGGGGTCGGATCCTACAATGAGCAGTTCTTC
-	many	TRBV6-1	TRBJ1-6	CASSDGRGFNSPLHF	TGTGCCAGCAGTGATGGCCGGGGGTTCAATTCACCCCTCCACTTT
TRBD1	few	TRBV12-3/TRBV12-4	TRBJ1-1	CASRLQGEGEAFF	TGTGCCAGCAGACTACAGGGGGAAGGTGAAGCTTTCTTT
-	many	TRBV29-1	TRBJ2-1	CSVELGGAATYNEQFF	TGCAGCGTTGAACTCGGCGGGGCTGCGACCTACAATGAGCAGTTCTTC
-	many	TRBV7-8	TRBJ2-2	CASSPQSLANTGELFF	TGTGCCAGCAGCCCACAGAGTCTCGCGAACACCGGGGAGCTGTTTTTT
-	many	TRBV18	TRBJ2-2	CASSDLDIYTGELFF	TGTGCCAGCTCAGACTTAGACATCTACACCGGGGAGCTGTTTTTT
-	many	TRBV5-1	TRBJ2-1	CASSGGAPSYNEQFF	TGCGCCAGCAGTGGGGGAGCGCCCTCCTACAATGAGCAGTTCTTC
TRBD2	many	TRBV5-5	TRBJ2-2	CASSPWTSGGTGELFF	TGTGCCAGCAGCCCGTGGACTAGCGGGGGGACCGGGGAGCTGTTTTTT
TRBD1	many	TRBV12-3/TRBV12-4	TRBJ1-6	CASRRQGSASPLHF	TGTGCCAGCAGACGACAGGGTTCGGCGTCACCCCTCCACTTT
-	many	TRBV6-5	TRBJ1-2	CASFSRFAYGYTF	TGTGCCAGCTTTTCCAGATTCGCGTATGGCTACACCTTC
-	many	TRBV5-1	TRBJ2-5	CASSGWGQETQYF	TGCGCCAGCAGCGGGTGGGGGCAAGAGACCCAGTACTTC
TRBD1	many	TRBV3-1	TRBJ1-2	CASSSTGKGYTF	TGTGCCAGCAGCTCGACAGGGAAAGGCTACACCTTC